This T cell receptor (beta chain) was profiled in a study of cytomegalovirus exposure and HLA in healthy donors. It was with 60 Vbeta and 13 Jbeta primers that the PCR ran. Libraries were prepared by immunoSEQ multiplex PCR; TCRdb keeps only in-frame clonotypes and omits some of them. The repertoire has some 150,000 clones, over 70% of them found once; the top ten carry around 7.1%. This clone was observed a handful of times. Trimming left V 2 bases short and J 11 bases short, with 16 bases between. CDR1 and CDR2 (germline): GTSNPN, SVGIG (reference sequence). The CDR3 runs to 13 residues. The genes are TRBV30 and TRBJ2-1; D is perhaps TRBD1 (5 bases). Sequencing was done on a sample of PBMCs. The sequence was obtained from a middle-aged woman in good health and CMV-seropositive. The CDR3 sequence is CAWSPPPDSKQFF. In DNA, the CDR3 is TGTGCCTGGAGTCCACCCCCCGACAGTAAGCAGTTCTTC.